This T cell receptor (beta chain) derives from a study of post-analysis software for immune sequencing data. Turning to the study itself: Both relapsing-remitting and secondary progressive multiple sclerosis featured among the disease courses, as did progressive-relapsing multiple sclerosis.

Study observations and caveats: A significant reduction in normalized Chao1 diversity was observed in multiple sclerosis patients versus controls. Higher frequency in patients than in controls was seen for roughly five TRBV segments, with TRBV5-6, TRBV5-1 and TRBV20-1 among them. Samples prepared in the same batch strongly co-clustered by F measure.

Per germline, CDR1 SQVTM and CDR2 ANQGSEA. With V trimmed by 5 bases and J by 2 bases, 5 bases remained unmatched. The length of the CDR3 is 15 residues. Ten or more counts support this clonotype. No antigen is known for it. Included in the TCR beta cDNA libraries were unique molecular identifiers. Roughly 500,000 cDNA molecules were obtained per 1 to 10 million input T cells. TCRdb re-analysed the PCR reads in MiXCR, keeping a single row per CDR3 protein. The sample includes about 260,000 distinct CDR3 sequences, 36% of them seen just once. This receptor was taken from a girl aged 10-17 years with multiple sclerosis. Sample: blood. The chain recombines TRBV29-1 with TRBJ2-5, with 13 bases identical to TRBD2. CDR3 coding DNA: TGCAGCGTTTCACTAGCGGGGGGGGTTCAAGAGACCCAGTACTTC. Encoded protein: CSVSLAGGVQETQYF.